Here is one TCR beta chain with its context. There is no known antigen for this receptor. No much larger clone is present one base from it, and per-base qualities are unavailable. This sample was taken from a study of T cells in localized non-small cell lung cancer (dated by TCRdb to about 2020). Some background on the complete study: Comparing tumors with uninvolved tumor-adjacent lungs, the study looked at the T cell repertoires of 200 to 250 patients with early-stage NSCLC. The cohort comprised approximately 240 treatment-naïve NSCLC patients with resected, localized lung tumors. A mean age of 66.3 years was recorded for the NSCLC patients, of whom 129 were male and about a hundred were female. Overall study outcomes, separate from this receptor: The highest T cell clonality was observed in uninvolved tumor-adjacent lung, where clonality exceeded that of tumor, suggesting that antigenic responses were more focused in uninvolved tumor-adjacent lung. Longer overall survival was associated with higher T cell density in blood, whereas shorter survival was associated with higher clonality in adjacent lung. Because multi-region tumor sequencing was not performed, intratumor heterogeneity could not be ruled out. Since the design was exploratory, TCR variables were selected using unadjusted p-values with no false-discovery rate correction. A median of roughly 58 of the top 100 tumor clones were detected in paired uninvolved adjacent lung, and some 30 of these tumor clones were also found among the top 100 clones of the paired uninvolved adjacent lung.

The immunoSEQ Assay was used to sequence TCR beta CDR3 regions from DNA. In the paper's pipeline: To compute T cell density, TCR beta template counts were normalized to usable DNA, which was estimated by amplifying housekeeping genes. Using the preseqR package, richness was estimated by extrapolating to 120,000 templates for tissue samples and 400,000 templates for PBMC samples. Clonality was defined by subtracting Pielou's evenness from one. Differential abundance testing on productive amino-acid clonotypes, with a minimum total count of 5 and an alpha of 0.1, was used to identify tissue-enriched TCRs. The Jaccard Index and the Morisita Overlap Index were used to measure how much the repertoires overlapped between compartments. GLIPH grouped TCR beta CDR3s together with public tetramer-defined viral CDR3s, and a viral motif had to include at least three viral sequences and also show V-gene enrichment. TCRdb limited this immuneACCESS table to in-frame rearrangements with V and J called. A share of clones is missing; checked studies link under half to unresolved V genes, and the rest is unexplained. V and J calls and clone size are copied from that table; D and trimming were computed from the DNA. The sample table holds about 78,000 clones, of which roughly four fifths were seen once. Around 2.8% of the sample is taken by the ten largest.

At diagnosis, peripheral blood, uninvolved tumor-adjacent lung and tumor were collected and stored as a combination of fresh-frozen and FFPE material. For TCR repertoire profiling, the blood samples were analyzed as peripheral blood mononuclear cells. The input for sequencing was peripheral blood, taken before any cancer treatment. The receptor was derived from a man aged 35-75 years with stage I lung adenocarcinoma.

The CDR3 region reads CASSRTGPAKNIQYF. The DNA is TGTGCCAGCAGTCGGACAGGACCCGCCAAAAACATTCAGTACTTC. Recombination joined TRBV6-5 with TRBJ2-4; 7 central bases correspond to TRBD1. V has 5 bases trimmed and J has 1 base trimmed; junction bases matching no gene number 5. The CDR3 covers 15 residues, taking in both the cysteine and the phenylalanine. Just the 45-base CDR3 DNA is kept, in frame starting at base 1. In the germline V gene, CDR1 corresponds to MNHEY and CDR2 to SVGAGI.